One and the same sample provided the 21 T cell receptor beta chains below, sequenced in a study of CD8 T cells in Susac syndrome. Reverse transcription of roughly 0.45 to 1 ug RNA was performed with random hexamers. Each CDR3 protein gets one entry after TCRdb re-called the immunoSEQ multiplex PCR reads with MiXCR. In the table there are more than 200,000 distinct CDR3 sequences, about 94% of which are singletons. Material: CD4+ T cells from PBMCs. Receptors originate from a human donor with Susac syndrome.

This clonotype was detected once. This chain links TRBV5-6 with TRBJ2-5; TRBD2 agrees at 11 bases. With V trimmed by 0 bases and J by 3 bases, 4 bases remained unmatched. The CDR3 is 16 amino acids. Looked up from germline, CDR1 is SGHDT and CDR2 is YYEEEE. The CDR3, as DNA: TGTGCCAGCAGCTTGGAGCTAGCGGGGGGTGAAGAGACCCAGTACTTC. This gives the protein CASSLELAGGEETQYF.

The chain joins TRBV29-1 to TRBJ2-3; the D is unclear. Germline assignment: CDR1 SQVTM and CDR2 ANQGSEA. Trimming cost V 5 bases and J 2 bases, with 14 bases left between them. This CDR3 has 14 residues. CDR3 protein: CSVLIQANTDTQYF. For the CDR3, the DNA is TGCAGCGTTCTGATTCAGGCAAACACAGATACGCAGTATTTT.

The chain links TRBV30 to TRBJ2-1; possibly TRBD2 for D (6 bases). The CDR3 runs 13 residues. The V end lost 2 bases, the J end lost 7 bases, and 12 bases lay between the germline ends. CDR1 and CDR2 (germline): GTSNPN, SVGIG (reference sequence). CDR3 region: CAWSRDSSNEQFF. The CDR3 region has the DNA TGTGCCTGGAGTAGGGACTCGTCGAATGAGCAGTTCTTC.

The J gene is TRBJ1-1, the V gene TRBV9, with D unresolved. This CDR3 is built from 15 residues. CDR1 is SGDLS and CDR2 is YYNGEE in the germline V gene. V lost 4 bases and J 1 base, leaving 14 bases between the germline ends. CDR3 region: CASSPGPSENTEAFF. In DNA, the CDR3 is TGTGCCAGCAGCCCCGGCCCATCGGAGAACACTGAAGCTTTCTTT.

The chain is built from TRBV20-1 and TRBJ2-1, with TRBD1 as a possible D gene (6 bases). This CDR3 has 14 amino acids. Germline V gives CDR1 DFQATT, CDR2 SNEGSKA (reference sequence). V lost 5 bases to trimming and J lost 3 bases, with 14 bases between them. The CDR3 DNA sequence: TGCAGTGCTTACCCAACAGGGATCTACAATGAGCAGTTCTTC. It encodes CSAYPTGIYNEQFF.

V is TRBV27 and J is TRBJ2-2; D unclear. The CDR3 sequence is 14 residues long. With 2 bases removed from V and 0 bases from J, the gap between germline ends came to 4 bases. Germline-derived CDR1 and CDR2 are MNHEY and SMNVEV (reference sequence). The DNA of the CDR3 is TGTGCCAGCAGTTTAATAGCGAACACCGGGGAGCTGTTTTTT. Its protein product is CASSLIANTGELFF.

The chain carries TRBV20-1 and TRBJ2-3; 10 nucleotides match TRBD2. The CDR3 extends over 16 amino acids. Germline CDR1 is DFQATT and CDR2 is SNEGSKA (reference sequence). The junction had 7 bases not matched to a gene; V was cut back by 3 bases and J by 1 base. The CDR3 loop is CSASLIAGGGTDTQYF. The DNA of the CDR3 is TGCAGTGCTAGTCTGATAGCGGGGGGAGGCACAGATACGCAGTATTTT.

CDR3 sequence: CSARKGGGRVSNQPQHF. The CDR3 nucleotides read TGCAGTGCTAGAAAAGGCGGGGGGAGGGTAAGCAATCAGCCCCAGCATTTT. This chain joins TRBV20-1 and TRBJ1-5; possibly TRBD1 for D (5 bases). From germline, CDR1 is DFQATT and CDR2 SNEGSKA (reference sequence). The V and J ends lost 2 bases and 1 base respectively, with 18 bases between them. CDR3 size: 17 residues.

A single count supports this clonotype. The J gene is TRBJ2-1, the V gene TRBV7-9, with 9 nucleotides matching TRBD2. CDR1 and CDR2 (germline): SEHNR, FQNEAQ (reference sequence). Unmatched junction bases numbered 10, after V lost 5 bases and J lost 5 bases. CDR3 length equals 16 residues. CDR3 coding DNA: TGTGCCAGCAGCCCCTCAGCGGGGGGTATCGACAATGAGCAGTTCTTC. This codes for CASSPSAGGIDNEQFF.

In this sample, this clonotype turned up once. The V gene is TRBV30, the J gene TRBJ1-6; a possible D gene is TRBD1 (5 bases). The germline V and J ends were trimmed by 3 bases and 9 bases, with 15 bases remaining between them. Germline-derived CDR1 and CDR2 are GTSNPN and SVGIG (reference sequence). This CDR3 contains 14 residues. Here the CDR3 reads CAWSSGLSSSPLHF. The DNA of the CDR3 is TGTGCCTGGAGCTCGGGACTCTCGAGTTCACCCCTCCACTTT.

The CDR3 region is CASSQGSGRQPQHF. Written as DNA, the CDR3 is TGTGCCAGCAGCCAAGGGTCAGGGAGGCAGCCCCAGCATTTT. The chain couples TRBV3-1 to TRBJ1-5; weak D call: TRBD1 (5 bases). Trimming took off 1 base at V and 7 bases at J, with 11 bases between the two ends. From germline, CDR1 is LGHDT and CDR2 YNNKEL (reference sequence). The CDR3 has 14 amino acids.

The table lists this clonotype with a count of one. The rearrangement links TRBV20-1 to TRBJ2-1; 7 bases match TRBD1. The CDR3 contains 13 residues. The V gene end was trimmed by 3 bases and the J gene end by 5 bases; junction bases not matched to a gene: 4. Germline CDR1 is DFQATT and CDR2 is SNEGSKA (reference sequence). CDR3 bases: TGCAGTGCTAGTCGGGACAGCAACAATGAGCAGTTCTTC. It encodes CSASRDSNNEQFF.

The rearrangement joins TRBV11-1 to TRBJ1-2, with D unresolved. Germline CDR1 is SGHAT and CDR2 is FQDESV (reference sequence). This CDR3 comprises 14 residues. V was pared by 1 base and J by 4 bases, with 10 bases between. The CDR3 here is CASSLEAFGYGYTF. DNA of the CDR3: TGTGCCAGCAGCTTAGAGGCGTTCGGCTATGGCTACACCTTC. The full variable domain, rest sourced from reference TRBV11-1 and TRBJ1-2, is EAEVAQSPRYKITEKSQAVAFWCDPISGHATLYWYRQILGQGPELLVQFQDESVVDDSQLPKDRFSAERLKGVDSTLKIQPAELGDSAMYLCASSLEAFGYGYTFGSGTRLTVV.

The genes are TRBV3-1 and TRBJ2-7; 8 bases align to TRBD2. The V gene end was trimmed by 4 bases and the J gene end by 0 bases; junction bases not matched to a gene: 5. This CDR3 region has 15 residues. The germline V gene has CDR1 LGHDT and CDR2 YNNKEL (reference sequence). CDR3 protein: CASSRLAYSSYEQYF. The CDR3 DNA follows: TGTGCCAGCAGCCGACTAGCGTACAGCTCCTACGAGCAGTACTTC.

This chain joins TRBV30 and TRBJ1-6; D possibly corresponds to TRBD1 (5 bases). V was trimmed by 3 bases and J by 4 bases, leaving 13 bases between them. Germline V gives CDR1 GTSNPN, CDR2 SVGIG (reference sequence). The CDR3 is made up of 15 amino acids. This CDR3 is CAWSVETAYNSPLHF. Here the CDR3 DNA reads TGTGCCTGGAGCGTTGAGACAGCGTATAATTCACCCCTCCACTTT.

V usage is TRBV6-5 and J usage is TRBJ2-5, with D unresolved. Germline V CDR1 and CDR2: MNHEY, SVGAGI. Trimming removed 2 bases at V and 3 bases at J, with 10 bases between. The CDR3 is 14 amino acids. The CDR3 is CASSYNRQKETQYF. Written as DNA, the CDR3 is TGTGCCAGCAGTTACAATAGGCAGAAAGAGACCCAGTACTTC.

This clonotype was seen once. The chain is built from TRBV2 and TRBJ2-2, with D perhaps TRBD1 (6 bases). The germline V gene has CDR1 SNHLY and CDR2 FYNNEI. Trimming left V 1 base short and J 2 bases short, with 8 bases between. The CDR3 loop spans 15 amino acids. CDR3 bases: TGTGCCAGCAGTGAAGAGGGACAAAACACCGGGGAGCTGTTTTTT. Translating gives CASSEEGQNTGELFF.

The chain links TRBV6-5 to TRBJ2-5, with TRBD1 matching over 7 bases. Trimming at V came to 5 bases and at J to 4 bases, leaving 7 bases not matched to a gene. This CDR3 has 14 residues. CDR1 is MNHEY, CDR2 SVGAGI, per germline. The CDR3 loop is CASSQTGRGETQYF. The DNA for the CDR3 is TGTGCCAGCAGTCAGACAGGGCGAGGAGAGACCCAGTACTTC.

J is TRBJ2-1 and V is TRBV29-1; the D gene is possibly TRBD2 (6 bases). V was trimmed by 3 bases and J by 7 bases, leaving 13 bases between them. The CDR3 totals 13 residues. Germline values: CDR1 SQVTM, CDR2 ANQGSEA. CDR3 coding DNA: TGCAGCGTTGAGGAGAGGGGAGGTAATGAGCAGTTCTTC. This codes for CSVEERGGNEQFF.

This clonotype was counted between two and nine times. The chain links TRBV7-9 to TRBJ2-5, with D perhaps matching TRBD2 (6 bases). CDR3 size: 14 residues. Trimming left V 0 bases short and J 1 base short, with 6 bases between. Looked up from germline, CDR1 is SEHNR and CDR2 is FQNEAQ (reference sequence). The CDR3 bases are TGTGCCAGCAGCTTAGCGGGGGGCCAAGAGACCCAGTACTTC. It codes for CASSLAGGQETQYF.

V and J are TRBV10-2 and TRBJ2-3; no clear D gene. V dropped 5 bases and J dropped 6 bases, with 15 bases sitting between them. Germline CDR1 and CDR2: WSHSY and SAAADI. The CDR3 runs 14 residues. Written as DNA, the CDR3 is TGCGCCAGCAGTCTCAGCGCGAGTTCCGATACGCAGTATTTT. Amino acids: CASSLSASSDTQYF.